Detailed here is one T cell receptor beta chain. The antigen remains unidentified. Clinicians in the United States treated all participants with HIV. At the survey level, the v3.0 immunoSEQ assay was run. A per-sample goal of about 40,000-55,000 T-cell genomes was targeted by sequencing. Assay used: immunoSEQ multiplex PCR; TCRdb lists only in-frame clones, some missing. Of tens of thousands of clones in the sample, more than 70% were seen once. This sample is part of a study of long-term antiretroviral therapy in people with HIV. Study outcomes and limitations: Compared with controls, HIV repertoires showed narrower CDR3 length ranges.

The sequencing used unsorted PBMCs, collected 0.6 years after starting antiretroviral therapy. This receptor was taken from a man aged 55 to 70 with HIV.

The CDR3 loop is CASGRWGAGTDTQYF. The CDR3 DNA sequence: TGTGCCAGCGGGCGATGGGGGGCAGGCACAGATACGCAGTATTTT. This chain links TRBV6-6 with TRBJ2-3; perhaps D is TRBD1 or TRBD2 (6 bases each). CDR1 is MNHNY, CDR2 SVGAGI, per germline (reference sequence). The CDR3 runs to 15 residues. The ends were cut back, 8 bases at V and 1 base at J, with 16 bases in the middle.